What follows are 25 T cell receptor beta chains derived from one specimen sequenced in a study of blood T cells in healthy people across ages. Sample-barcoded 5' priming and a J-beta primer mix drove a second PCR of roughly 6 to 12 cycles. TCRdb reanalysed the 5' RACE reads using MiXCR and keeps one entry per CDR3 protein. The data show about 720,000 distinct CDR3 sequences, roughly 25% seen once. A further study also used this sample, focusing on T cells of mothers and their children.

Sequenced sample: blood. The receptors were sampled from a boy aged 5-17 years in good health.

The gene calls are TRBV20-1 and TRBJ2-5; D not certain. This CDR3 is built from 14 residues. Germline V CDR1 and CDR2: DFQATT, SNEGSKA (reference sequence). Trimming took 1 base from V and 2 from J, leaving 11 bases between them. The DNA for the CDR3 is TGCAGTGCTAGAGGTGGGCGTAGGCAAGAGACCCAGTACTTC. Its protein is CSARGGRRQETQYF.

The V call is TRBV5-4, the J call TRBJ2-5, with TRBD1 matching over 8 bases. The end of the DNA is better explained by TRBJ2-1, so the J call may be wrong. Germline CDR1 SGHNT, CDR2 YYREEE (reference sequence). The CDR3 spans 14 residues. CDR3 sequence reads: CASSLRDRGNEQFF. CDR3 in DNA: TGTGCCAGCAGCTTGCGTGACAGGGGAAATGAGCAGTTCTTC.

This clonotype was found a few times. The rearrangement joins TRBV4-1 to TRBJ2-4; TRBD1 agrees at 7 bases. The CDR3 is 17 amino acids. CDR1 is MGHRA and CDR2 is YSYEKL in the germline V gene. V dropped 1 base and J dropped 2; count of bases not matched to a gene: 8. The DNA for the CDR3 is TGCGCCAGCAGCCAAGGGGGTTGGGACAGCACCAAAAACATTCAGTACTTC. Its translation is CASSQGGWDSTKNIQYF.

This clonotype was detected only a few times. The V gene is TRBV7-9, the J gene TRBJ2-5; 7 nucleotides match TRBD2. V gave up 5 bases and J gave up 1 base; unmatched junction bases: 7. Per germline, CDR1 SEHNR and CDR2 FQNEAQ (reference sequence). CDR3 length: 15 residues. Here the CDR3 reads CASSPRDYLQETQYF. In DNA, the CDR3 is TGTGCCAGCAGCCCACGGGACTACCTCCAAGAGACCCAGTACTTC. The full variable domain, in which reference TRBV7-9 and TRBJ2-5 provide the parts outside the CDR3, is DTGVSQNPRHKITKRGQNVTFRCDPISEHNRLYWYRQTLGQGPEFLTYFQNEAQLEKSRLLSDRFSAERPKGSFSTLEIQRTEQGDSAMYLCASSPRDYLQETQYFGPGTRLLVL.

The chain recombines TRBV12-3 or TRBV12-4 with TRBJ2-1, with 10 bases fitting TRBD2. The end of the DNA is better explained by TRBJ2-5, so the J call may be wrong. The CDR3 contains 15 residues. DNA of the CDR3: TGTGCCAGCAGTCTCAGCGGGGGGGCCGAAAAGACCCAGTACTTC. Translated, it gives CASSLSGGAEKTQYF.

There are a few counts of this clonotype. This chain uses TRBV7-8 with TRBJ1-1; D gene unclear. CDR1 and CDR2 (germline): SGHVS, FQNEAQ. Between the trimmed V and J ends, which lost 1 base and 0 bases, there was a span of 9 bases. The CDR3 extends over 15 amino acids. Here the CDR3 reads CASSLEGVVNTEAFF. In DNA form, the CDR3 reads TGTGCCAGCAGCTTAGAAGGAGTTGTGAACACTGAAGCTTTCTTT.

The chain is built from TRBV28 and TRBJ2-5, with TRBD2 identical over 9 bases. Matching the DNA end better, TRBJ2-7 makes the J call doubtful. The germline V gene encodes CDR1 MDHEN and CDR2 SYDVKM. This CDR3 has 17 residues. This CDR3 reads CASRSTPGTSRTYEQYF. In DNA form, the CDR3 reads TGTGCCAGCAGATCTACCCCGGGGACTAGCCGGACCTACGAGCAGTACTTC.

The chain employs TRBV29-1 and TRBJ1-2; D is uncertain. Trimming pared 0 bases from V and 10 bases from J, leaving 6 bases between. The CDR3 sequence is 10 residues long. Per germline, CDR1 SQVTM and CDR2 ANQGSEA. CDR3 sequence reads: CSVEDANYTF. CDR3 coding DNA: TGCAGCGTTGAAGATGCTAACTACACCTTC.

Turning to this clonotype: Since no conserved phenylalanine or tryptophan closes the CDR3, a read error is the likely cause. V and J are TRBV5-4 and TRBJ2-5, with D unclear. V dropped 0 bases and J dropped 2 bases, with 8 bases sitting between them. Germline values: CDR1 SGHNT, CDR2 YYREEE (reference sequence). This CDR3 region has 14 residues. In DNA, the CDR3 is TGTGCCAGCAGCTTGGGACACCAACAAGAGACCCAGTACATC. Protein sequence: CASSLGHQQETQYI.

The V call is TRBV2, the J call TRBJ2-5; 8 bases agree with TRBD1. Germline CDR1 SNHLY, CDR2 FYNNEI. The CDR3 has 17 amino acids. J was trimmed by 0 bases and V by 3 bases; bases with no gene match: 9. For the CDR3, the DNA is TGTGCCAGCAGTGATGGACAGGGTTTAACCCACCAAGAGACCCAGTACTTC. The encoded protein is CASSDGQGLTHQETQYF.

The chain carries TRBV6-2 or TRBV6-3 and TRBJ1-2, with D maybe TRBD1 (6 bases). The CDR3 spans 14 residues. V lost 0 bases and J lost 6, with 11 bases in between. The germline V gene encodes CDR1 MNHEY and CDR2 SVGEGT. CDR3 coding DNA: TGTGCCAGCAGTTACTCGGCAGGGGTGGATGGCTACACCTTC. Amino acids: CASSYSAGVDGYTF.

V is TRBV4-3 and J is TRBJ1-4, with D possibly TRBD1 on 6 matching bases. Germline V gives CDR1 LGHNA, CDR2 YSLEER. This CDR3 spans 18 amino acids. V was shortened by 0 bases and J by 3 bases, with 17 bases between the two germline ends. The CDR3 here is CASSQELGQGNSNEKLFF. CDR3 nucleotide sequence: TGCGCCAGCAGCCAAGAGTTGGGCCAGGGGAACTCTAATGAAAAACTGTTTTTT.

This chain connects TRBV5-6 to TRBJ1-2; 9 bases fit TRBD1. With V trimmed by 2 bases and J by 4 bases, 6 bases remained unmatched. There are 15 residues in the CDR3. The germline gives CDR1 SGHDT, CDR2 YYEEEE. The CDR3 DNA follows: TGTGCCAGCAGCTTTTTAACGACAGGGGGCTATGGCTACACCTTC. This encodes CASSFLTTGGYGYTF.

This chain joins TRBV19 and TRBJ2-6, with D perhaps TRBD1 (6 bases). Trimming removed 3 bases at V and 2 bases at J, with 14 bases between. CDR3 length: 17 amino acids. Germline V CDR1 and CDR2: LNHDA, SQIVND (reference sequence). This chain's CDR3 is CASSIGRRGTGANVLTF. The DNA of the CDR3 is TGTGCCAGTAGTATCGGTCGCAGGGGAACTGGGGCCAACGTCCTGACTTTC. The complete variable domain, with remaining parts taken from reference TRBV19 and TRBJ2-6, reads DGGITQSPKYLFRKEGQNVTLSCEQNLNHDAMYWYRQDPGQGLRLIYYSQIVNDFQKGDIAEGYSVSREKKESFPLTVTSAQKNPTAFYLCASSIGRRGTGANVLTFGAGSRLTVL.

This chain joins TRBV2 and TRBJ2-4; no firm D call. The CDR3 length is 17 residues. V was clipped by 3 bases and J by 1 base, with 16 bases between them. Germline V gene lookup returns CDR1 SNHLY and CDR2 FYNNEI. The CDR3 coding sequence is TGTGCCAGCAGTGATAGGAGCGCTTTTGGGGCCAAAAACATTCAGTACTTC. The encoded protein is CASSDRSAFGAKNIQYF. The full variable domain, its missing parts supplied by reference TRBV2 and TRBJ2-4, is EPEVTQTPSHQVTQMGQEVILRCVPISNHLYFYWYRQILGQKVEFLVSFYNNEISEKSEIFDDQFSVERPDGSNFTLKIRSTKLEDSAMYFCASSDRSAFGAKNIQYFGAGTRLSVL.

Only a few counts were recorded for this clonotype. The rearrangement joins TRBV27 to TRBJ2-5, with 11 bases identical to TRBD1. Trimming removed 6 bases from V and 11 bases from J; junction bases left unmatched: 8. The CDR3 covers 13 residues. CDR1 and CDR2 from the germline V gene are MNHEY and SMNVEV (reference sequence). The CDR3 sequence is CASSRTGGWEQYF. In nucleotides, the CDR3 is TGTGCCAGCAGCCGGACAGGGGGCTGGGAGCAGTACTTC.

The chain carries TRBV11-3 and TRBJ1-2, with D uncertain. Germline V gives CDR1 SGHNT, CDR2 YENEEA. The CDR3 loop spans 13 amino acids. Between the trimmed V and J ends, which lost 3 bases and 6 bases, there was a span of 11 bases. CDR3 in amino acids: CASSLRPTHGYTF. The CDR3 nucleotides are TGTGCCAGCAGCTTGCGCCCTACCCATGGCTACACCTTC.

J is TRBJ2-7 and V is TRBV20-1, with D tentatively TRBD2 (6 bases). CDR3 length equals 11 residues. Germline CDR1 and CDR2: DFQATT and SNEGSKA (reference sequence). Trimming stripped 6 bases from V and 8 bases from J, with 14 bases between. The CDR3 region is CSAGVREKQYF. The CDR3 DNA follows: TGCAGTGCGGGAGTCCGGGAGAAGCAGTACTTC.

This clonotype showed up just a few times. For the CDR3, the DNA is TGTGCCAGCAGTTTTTACGGGAGGGCCGGGGAGACCCAGTACTTC. Translated, it gives CASSFYGRAGETQYF. The gene calls are TRBV12-3 or TRBV12-4 and TRBJ2-5, with 8 bases identical to TRBD2. The CDR3 has 15 amino acids. Unmatched junction bases numbered 8, after V lost 3 bases and J lost 5 bases.

This clonotype was observed a few times. The rearrangement uses TRBV7-2 and TRBJ2-2; TRBD2 agrees at 8 bases. CDR1 is SGHTA and CDR2 is FQGNSA in the germline V gene. CDR3 length: 16 amino acids. V gave up 0 bases and J gave up 6 bases; unmatched junction bases: 6. In nucleotides, the CDR3 is TGTGCCAGCAGCTTAGCCCCCGGGGGGGCCCCCGGGGAGCTGTTTTTT. This encodes CASSLAPGGAPGELFF.

The chain recombines TRBV7-2 with TRBJ1-3, with TRBD1 as a possible D gene (6 bases). Germline V gene sequence: CDR1 SGHTA, CDR2 FQGNSA. The CDR3 contains 15 residues. Trimming left V 7 bases short and J 2 bases short, with 15 bases between. The CDR3: CASTTQGGTGNTIYF. The DNA for the CDR3 is TGTGCCAGCACCACCCAAGGGGGAACTGGAAACACCATATATTTT.

This clonotype was detected many times. This sequence joins TRBV15 and TRBJ2-4; no clear D. V was pared by 1 base and J by 5 bases, with 18 bases between. The germline CDR1 and CDR2 sequences are LNHNV and YYDKDF (reference sequence). The CDR3 has 17 amino acids. CDR3 loop: CATSRAPPTLFENIQYF. Written as DNA, the CDR3 is TGTGCCACCAGCAGAGCTCCTCCTACGCTTTTCGAAAACATTCAGTACTTC.

This clonotype was counted only a few times. J is TRBJ1-6 and V is TRBV7-2; D call uncertain. CDR1 SGHTA and CDR2 FQGNSA come from the germline V gene. The CDR3 is 11 residues long. Trimming pared 5 bases from V and 14 bases from J, leaving 10 bases between. The CDR3, as DNA: TGTGCCAGCAGCCGATGGCTCGCCCTCCACTTT. Its translation is CASSRWLALHF.

V is TRBV20-1 and J is TRBJ1-4; TRBD1 matches 8 bases. The germline V gene has CDR1 DFQATT and CDR2 SNEGSKA (reference sequence). The CDR3 sequence is 19 residues long. Losses at the gene ends were 0 bases for V and 0 bases for J; bases not matched to a gene: 12. The CDR3 loop reads CSARDQQGGPFATNEKLFF. The CDR3 coding sequence is TGCAGTGCTAGAGATCAACAGGGGGGCCCATTTGCAACTAATGAAAAACTGTTTTTT.

In regard to this clonotype: One end of the junction does not line up with germline, which may come from a read error. This sequence joins TRBV27 and TRBJ2-7; TRBD2 agrees at 11 bases. CDR1 is MNHEY, CDR2 SMNVEV, per germline (reference sequence). The CDR3 has 15 residues. The CDR3 DNA is TGTGCCAGCAGTTCAGTGACTAGCGGGATCTACGAGCGGTACTTC. Protein: CASSSVTSGIYERYF.